The source of this TCR beta chain is a study of a mutant IDH1 vaccine in newly diagnosed glioma. As for the study in general: The treated group averaged approximately 38 years old and was about 60% male, about 40% female. Those enrolled had earlier been treated with radiotherapy, temozolomide, or both, mostly both. Study results and caveats: Seemingly, top peripheral T cell clonotype changes bore no relation to pseudoprogression.

Concerning this clone itself: Its antigen is currently unknown.

Specified time point: baseline, week 1 (first vaccination visit). Treatment of the sample: pre-vaccination baseline after standard-of-care therapy. TCRdb's copy holds only in-frame clones and misses some; the assay was immunoSEQ multiplex PCR. The sample includes around 89,000 clones, about four fifths of them seen just once. This material consisted of PBMCs, taken from a glioma patient treated with radiotherapy, temozolomide or both. This clonotype was sampled from a woman aged 50 to 65 with glioma.

CDR3 DNA sequence: TGTGCCAGCAGCCAAGGGCAGGGCTGGTCCTACGAGCAGTACTTC. This translates into CASSQGQGWSYEQYF. The chain joins TRBV14 to TRBJ2-7; possibly TRBD1 for D (5 bases). The germline V gene encodes CDR1 SGHDN and CDR2 FVKESK. The V end lost 1 base, the J end lost 1 base, and 11 bases lay between the germline ends. This CDR3 has 15 residues.